The present T cell receptor (beta chain) was sequenced within a study of identical twins. TCRdb itself ran the 5' RACE reads through MiXCR, one entry per CDR3 protein. Among 400,000 to 600,000 distinct CDR3 sequences, around 20% were seen once, and the ten largest hold 0.48%. The V end lost 1 base, the J end lost 8 bases, and 15 bases lay between the germline ends. The CDR3 consists of 15 residues. Germline V CDR1 and CDR2: SGHVS, FNYEAQ. These data were also filed under a second study, of yellow fever vaccine responses in identical twins.

This chain joins TRBV7-6 and TRBJ2-1; maybe TRBD1 (6 bases). The sample taken for sequencing was CD4+ T cells sorted from blood. This TCR was recovered from a woman between 18 and 29 years old in good health. CDR3 in amino acids: CASSLVPGEGHEQFF. For the CDR3, the DNA is TGTGCCAGCAGCTTAGTCCCAGGGGAAGGACATGAGCAGTTCTTC.